The 4 T cell receptor beta chains below come from one sample, sequenced in a study of Tregs in tolerant kidney transplant recipients. Sequenced by immunoSEQ multiplex PCR; TCRdb stores in-frame clones only, minus some. This table holds about 68,000 clones, 80% to 85% found once. The sequenced material came from CD4+ T cells from blood. The receptors stem from a human donor in good health.

This chain joins TRBV29-1 and TRBJ1-4, with D possibly matching TRBD1 (5 bases). CDR3 size: 12 residues. The germline V gene encodes CDR1 SQVTM and CDR2 ANQGSEA. V lost 5 bases and J 5 bases, leaving 9 bases between the germline ends. This chain's CDR3 is CSVLSGNEKLFF. DNA for the CDR3: TGCAGCGTTCTATCAGGGAATGAAAAACTGTTTTTT. Full variable domain (rest looked up from reference TRBV29-1 and TRBJ1-4): SAVISQKPSRDICQRGTSLTIQCQVDSQVTMMFWYRQQPGQSLTLIATANQGSEATYESGFVIDKFPISRPNLTFSTLTVSNMSPEDSSIYLCSVLSGNEKLFFGSGTQLSVL.

This clone appeared once. This chain joins TRBV9 and TRBJ1-2; no firm D call. V lost 0 bases and J lost 4, with 7 bases in between. Looked up from germline, CDR1 is SGDLS and CDR2 is YYNGEE. The CDR3 totals 13 residues. CDR3 sequence reads: CASSVEAAYGYTF. DNA of the CDR3: TGTGCCAGCAGCGTAGAGGCCGCCTATGGCTACACCTTC.

The gene calls are TRBV6-1 and TRBJ1-5; 7 nucleotides agree with TRBD1. J lost 9 bases, V lost 3 bases, and 8 bases had no gene match. CDR1 and CDR2 from the germline V gene are MNHNS and SASEGT. CDR3 size: 14 residues. In nucleotides, the CDR3 is TGTGCCAGCAGTGACGTCGGGGGGGACAGGCCCCAGCATTTT. Encoded protein: CASSDVGGDRPQHF.

The V and J genes are TRBV11-3 and TRBJ2-3; D uncertain. CDR3 length equals 16 residues. Trimming removed 5 bases from V and 2 bases from J, with 17 bases in between. Per the germline V gene, CDR1 is SGHNT and CDR2 is YENEEA. The CDR3 protein is CASSPRSGGTTDTQYF. The CDR3 DNA follows: TGTGCCAGCAGCCCCCGTTCGGGCGGTACCACAGATACGCAGTATTTT. Full variable domain (outside the CDR3, taken from reference TRBV11-3 and TRBJ2-3): EAGVVQSPRYKIIEKKQPVAFWCNPISGHNTLYWYLQNLGQGPELLIRYENEEAVDDSQLPKDRFSAERLKGVDSTLKIQPAELGDSAVYLCASSPRSGGTTDTQYFGPGTRLTVL.